What follows are 17 T cell receptor beta chains derived from one specimen sequenced in a study of CD8 T cells in ankylosing spondylitis. One entry per CDR3 protein, called by TCRdb with MiXCR from the 5' RACE reads. This sample has 40,000 to 50,000 distinct CDR3 sequences, with about 4% found just once. The source material was blood, either unsorted or a sorted T cell fraction (not recorded which). The receptors were sampled from a female donor with ankylosing spondylitis or in good health (not recorded which).

This clonotype was recorded many times. The rearrangement uses TRBV9 and TRBJ2-3; D is unclear. Between the trimmed V and J ends, which lost 1 base and 1 base, there was a span of 4 bases. The CDR3 length is 13 residues. Germline CDR1 is SGDLS and CDR2 is YYNGEE. CDR3 protein: CASSVMGTDTQYF. CDR3 DNA sequence: TGTGCCAGCAGCGTAATGGGCACAGATACGCAGTATTTT.

By proportion, this clonotype is medium-sized (0.01 to 0.1%). The chain employs TRBV9 and TRBJ1-1, with D possibly being TRBD1 (5 bases). V lost 4 bases and J 5 bases, leaving 15 bases between the germline ends. From germline, CDR1 is SGDLS and CDR2 YYNGEE. The CDR3 is 14 amino acids. The CDR3 protein is CASSYRVGGTEAFF. The CDR3 DNA is TGTGCCAGCAGCTACCGGGTCGGGGGGACTGAAGCTTTCTTT.

This clonotype turned up a few times. This chain joins TRBV9 and TRBJ1-4, with 9 bases lining up with TRBD1. The CDR3 totals 15 residues. In germline, CDR1 is SGDLS, CDR2 YYNGEE. J was trimmed by 3 bases and V by 4 bases; bases with no gene match: 4. CDR3 nucleotide sequence: TGTGCCAGCAGCCAGGACAGGGGATCTAATGAAAAACTGTTTTTT. Residues: CASSQDRGSNEKLFF.

Many counts were recorded for this clonotype. The CDR3: CASGGATDTQYF. The CDR3 DNA follows: TGTGCCAGCGGGGGGGCCACAGATACGCAGTATTTT. This chain uses TRBV9 with TRBJ2-3, with a weak D call TRBD2 (7 bases). Trimming left V 7 bases short and J 2 bases short, with 8 bases between. The CDR3 loop spans 12 amino acids. Germline V CDR1 and CDR2: SGDLS, YYNGEE. Together with reference TRBV9 and TRBJ2-3, the CDR3 gives the full variable domain: DSGVTQTPKHLITATGQRVTLRCSPRSGDLSVYWYQQSLDQGLQFLIQYYNGEERAKGNILERFSAQQFPDLHSELNLSSLELGDSALYFCASGGATDTQYFGPGTRLTVL.

Ten or more counts support this clonotype. The V call is TRBV9, the J call TRBJ2-2; D might be TRBD1 (6 bases). CDR1 and CDR2 (germline): SGDLS, YYNGEE. This CDR3 region has 13 residues. V lost 4 bases to trimming and J lost 4 bases, with 8 bases between them. CDR3 region: CASSPDSTGELFF. In nucleotides, the CDR3 is TGTGCCAGCAGCCCGGACAGCACCGGGGAGCTGTTTTTT.

This clonotype was counted a few times. CDR3 region: CASRPTGTPSTDTQYF. Here the CDR3 DNA reads TGTGCCAGCAGGCCTACCGGGACACCAAGCACAGATACGCAGTATTTT. V and J are TRBV9 and TRBJ2-3, with D perhaps TRBD1 (6 bases). The germline V gene encodes CDR1 SGDLS and CDR2 YYNGEE. This CDR3 is built from 16 residues. Between the trimmed V and J ends, which lost 5 bases and 0 bases, there was a span of 16 bases. The whole variable domain, filled in from reference TRBV9 and TRBJ2-3, reads DSGVTQTPKHLITATGQRVTLRCSPRSGDLSVYWYQQSLDQGLQFLIQYYNGEERAKGNILERFSAQQFPDLHSELNLSSLELGDSALYFCASRPTGTPSTDTQYFGPGTRLTVL.

This clonotype came up many times. CDR3 loop: CASSVAGGANSPLHF. The CDR3 region has the DNA TGTGCCAGCAGCGTGGCAGGGGGCGCGAATTCACCCCTCCACTTT. The chain recombines TRBV9 with TRBJ1-6, with 8 positions matching TRBD1. Looked up from germline, CDR1 is SGDLS and CDR2 is YYNGEE. The length of the CDR3 is 15 residues. J was trimmed by 7 bases and V by 2 bases; bases with no gene match: 5. The complete variable domain, with remaining parts taken from reference TRBV9 and TRBJ1-6, reads DSGVTQTPKHLITATGQRVTLRCSPRSGDLSVYWYQQSLDQGLQFLIQYYNGEERAKGNILERFSAQQFPDLHSELNLSSLELGDSALYFCASSVAGGANSPLHFGNGTRLTVT.

This clonotype was counted many times. The chain uses TRBV9 and TRBJ2-7, with no clear D. CDR1 and CDR2 from the germline V gene are SGDLS and YYNGEE. The CDR3 has 15 residues. Trimming shortened V by 0 bases and J by 6 bases, and 16 bases separated the two germline ends. CDR3 DNA: TGTGCCAGCAGCGTAGGTTGGGCTCCAGGAAGCGAGCAGTACTTC. It yields the protein CASSVGWAPGSEQYF.

This clonotype has ten or more counts. CDR3 in amino acids: CASSGTGEAFF. Here the CDR3 DNA reads TGTGCCAGCAGCGGAACAGGGGAAGCTTTCTTT. V is TRBV9 and J is TRBJ1-1; TRBD1 might be the D (6 bases). V was clipped by 3 bases and J by 8 bases, with 8 bases between them. Per germline, CDR1 SGDLS and CDR2 YYNGEE. The CDR3 is 11 amino acids.

This clonotype was recorded at least ten times. The chain recombines TRBV9 with TRBJ2-1, with D maybe TRBD2 (7 bases). Germline CDR1 and CDR2: SGDLS and YYNGEE. The CDR3 totals 16 residues. The germline V and J ends were trimmed by 0 bases and 5 bases, with 15 bases remaining between them. In DNA, the CDR3 is TGTGCCAGCAGCGTAGGAATCTCGGGGGGCCACAATGAGCAGTTCTTC. This encodes CASSVGISGGHNEQFF. Drawing the rest from reference TRBV9 and TRBJ2-1, the complete variable domain is DSGVTQTPKHLITATGQRVTLRCSPRSGDLSVYWYQQSLDQGLQFLIQYYNGEERAKGNILERFSAQQFPDLHSELNLSSLELGDSALYFCASSVGISGGHNEQFFGPGTRLTVL.

This clonotype counts as medium-sized. J is TRBJ1-2 and V is TRBV9, with D unresolved. The V and J ends lost 4 bases and 7 bases respectively, with 11 bases between them. The germline V gene encodes CDR1 SGDLS and CDR2 YYNGEE. The CDR3 has 12 amino acids. CDR3 in DNA: TGTGCCAGCAGCCTAGAATCTGGTGGCTACACCTTC. Protein product: CASSLESGGYTF.

This clonotype appeared a single time. The genes are TRBV9 and TRBJ2-1; D perhaps matches TRBD1 (6 bases). Germline assignment: CDR1 SGDLS and CDR2 YYNGEE. The V and J ends lost 3 bases and 0 bases respectively, with 13 bases between them. The CDR3 contains 16 residues. CDR3 amino acids: CASSGRQASSYNEQFF. In DNA, the CDR3 is TGTGCCAGCAGCGGCCGACAGGCCTCCTCCTACAATGAGCAGTTCTTC.

The table lists this clonotype with many counts. The chain is built from TRBV9 and TRBJ1-4, with a tentative D call TRBD1 (5 bases). This CDR3 spans 13 amino acids. Trimming left V 3 bases short and J 4 bases short, with 7 bases between. The germline gives CDR1 SGDLS, CDR2 YYNGEE. CDR3 amino acids: CASSEGLNEKLFF. In DNA, the CDR3 is TGTGCCAGCAGCGAGGGACTTAATGAAAAACTGTTTTTT.

This clonotype was counted ten times or more. The chain is built from TRBV9 and TRBJ1-1; 7 nucleotides line up with TRBD1. CDR1 is SGDLS, CDR2 YYNGEE, per germline. V lost 7 bases to trimming and J lost 2 bases; unmatched junction nucleotides: 2. The CDR3 has 12 residues. The CDR3 DNA reads as TGTGCCAGCGGGACAGCTAACACTGAAGCTTTCTTT. Translation: CASGTANTEAFF.

This sequence joins TRBV9 and TRBJ2-3; 10 nucleotides match TRBD2. The CDR3 contains 15 residues. The V and J ends lost 3 bases and 0 bases, in that order; junction bases with no gene match: 1. Germline V CDR1 and CDR2: SGDLS, YYNGEE. In nucleotides, the CDR3 is TGTGCCAGCAGCGGGACTAGCGGTAGCACAGATACGCAGTATTTT. It specifies CASSGTSGSTDTQYF.

This clonotype has a handful of counts. The V gene is TRBV9, the J gene TRBJ2-3, with D possibly TRBD2 on 6 matching bases. This CDR3 comprises 14 residues. Germline lookup yields CDR1 SGDLS and CDR2 YYNGEE. The ends were cut back, 4 bases at V and 0 bases at J, with 9 bases in the middle. CDR3 protein: CASSLGTSTDTQYF. The CDR3, as DNA: TGTGCCAGCAGCCTAGGGACTAGCACAGATACGCAGTATTTT.

This clonotype was detected ten times or more. The chain is built from TRBV9 and TRBJ2-5; D is unclear. This CDR3 has 14 residues. Germline V lookup: CDR1 SGDLS, CDR2 YYNGEE. Trimming took 0 bases from V and 5 from J, leaving 11 bases between them. DNA for the CDR3: TGTGCCAGCAGCGTAGCGACGCTGGGGGAGACCCAGTACTTC. The encoded protein is CASSVATLGETQYF. Based on the CDR3 plus reference TRBV9 and TRBJ2-5, the full variable domain is DSGVTQTPKHLITATGQRVTLRCSPRSGDLSVYWYQQSLDQGLQFLIQYYNGEERAKGNILERFSAQQFPDLHSELNLSSLELGDSALYFCASSVATLGETQYFGPGTRLLVL.